Here is one T cell receptor beta chain with its context. This clonotype was picked up a small number of times. Its antigen target is currently unknown. Per-base qualities were not stored, and no clone one base away is much larger. RNA was extracted using the RNeasy kit, and roughly 0.5 to 1 ug of the RNA was reverse transcribed with random hexamers. TCR beta CDR3 regions were amplified with the immunoSEQ multiplex PCR assay covering 54 Vbeta and 13 Jbeta segments. PCR amplification bias was corrected using a synthetic template baseline for primer optimization and computational correction. As for the original processing: Only productive sequences were kept, with reads annotated to V, D and J genes according to IMGT and analyzed in immunoSEQ Analyzer. Clonality was calculated as one minus the Shannon entropy normalized by log2 of the number of productive unique sequences. Public and private clones were assessed among the 100 most prevalent clones of each patient and control. Clones were defined as Susac-specific if absent from the healthy and MS cohorts, from 1052 published viral clones and from other ImmuneACCESS disease sequences. TCRdb trimmed the raw reads at Q25, called clones with MiXCR and kept productive beta chains. When rows share a CDR3 protein, they turn into one entry using the most common DNA and genes. TCRdb assigned the V and J calls; the authors' analysis was not used. The sample has 150,000 to 200,000 distinct CDR3 sequences on record, approximately 95% of them singletons. The ten largest account for 0.1% of the sample.

Peripheral blood CD8+ and CD4+ T cells from healthy donors, Susac syndrome patients and multiple sclerosis patients were profiled by high-throughput TCR beta sequencing. Healthy donors were age- and sex-matched controls. Bulk CD8+ and CD4+ T cells were purified by magnetic negative isolation, whereas CD8+ TEMRA cells were enriched by FACS. Blood was collected in EDTA tubes and processed within 24 hours, with PBMCs isolated through density gradient centrifugation. PBMCs intended for TCR sequencing were cryopreserved in liquid nitrogen and thawed later in a water bath at 37 degrees C. A purity of at least 90% was achieved for sorted or isolated CD4+, CD8+ and CD8+ TEMRA cells. The germline ends are 17 bases apart after V is trimmed by 5 bases and J by 7 bases. CDR1 MNHNS and CDR2 SASEGT were looked up in the germline V gene. The CDR3 covers 14 residues, taking in both the cysteine and the phenylalanine. CDR3 DNA only is kept here, 42 bases in frame from base 1.

This entry comes from a study of CD8 T cells in Susac syndrome (dated by TCRdb to between 2018 and 2020). About the full investigation: Whether CD8+ T cell activation and differentiation in Susac syndrome was antigen driven was tested using repertoire sequencing.

The investigation overall reported the following: The TCR sequencing and HLA analysis was acknowledged to have included a relatively small number of individuals.

The receptor was isolated from a human donor in good health. This chain is built from TRBV6-1 and TRBJ1-2, with no confident D gene call. Sequenced material: CD4+ T cells from PBMCs. Read as DNA, the sequence is TGTGCCAGCAGTTTGCACTTGGACCGTAGTGGCTACACCTTC. The translation is CASSLHLDRSGYTF.